One and the same sample provided the 15 T cell receptor beta chains below, sequenced in a study of shared clonotypes between healthy human individuals. Measured with immunoSEQ multiplex PCR; TCRdb has only the in-frame clones, and not every one. Of around 1.4 million clones listed, around 98.5% are singletons. Specimen: naive CD4+ T cells sorted from blood. Subset denoted: CD45RA+ positively selected. The receptors here all came from a man between 25 and 39 years old in good health.

Concerning this clone itself: Other nucleotide sequences in the sample specify the same CDR3. The chain is built from TRBV10-1 and TRBJ2-7, with D tentatively TRBD1 (6 bases). The V and J ends lost 0 bases and 7 bases respectively, with 13 bases between them. CDR1 is WNHNN and CDR2 is SYGVQD in the germline V gene (reference sequence). The CDR3 runs to 14 residues. The CDR3 loop reads CASSESGAGGEQYF. Here the CDR3 DNA reads TGCGCCAGCAGTGAGTCGGGGGCAGGTGGGGAGCAGTACTTC.

The chain combines TRBV29-1 with TRBJ2-2, with a possible D match to TRBD1 (6 bases). The V gene lost 6 bases and the J gene lost 10 bases, with 15 bases spanning the gap. This CDR3 has 12 amino acids. Germline V gene sequence: CDR1 SQVTM, CDR2 ANQGSEA. CDR3 DNA sequence: TGCAGCGTGAGCAGGGGCGGCTCGGAGCTGTTTTTT. The encoded protein is CSVSRGGSELFF.

This clone was detected only once. This chain connects TRBV27 to TRBJ1-2; D is perhaps TRBD1 (6 bases). The V gene lost 4 bases and the J gene lost 1 base, with 7 bases spanning the gap. This CDR3 is built from 13 residues. From germline, CDR1 is MNHEY and CDR2 SMNVEV (reference sequence). The CDR3 DNA follows: TGTGCCAGCAGTTACAGGGTTAACTATGGCTACACCTTC. Translated, it gives CASSYRVNYGYTF.

This chain joins TRBV25-1 and TRBJ1-1; TRBD1 agrees at 9 bases. This CDR3 has 16 amino acids. The germline CDR1 and CDR2 sequences are MGHDK and SYGVNS. The V segment lost 3 bases and the J segment 1 base; nucleotides outside the gene matches: 6. The CDR3 here is CASSDRTGEGNTEAFF. The CDR3, as DNA: TGTGCCAGCAGTGACCGGACAGGGGAAGGGAACACTGAAGCTTTCTTT.

This sequence joins TRBV5-1 and TRBJ2-3; D assignment may be TRBD1 or TRBD2 (6 bases each). Germline CDR1 and CDR2: SGHRS and YFSETQ. Trimming stripped 0 bases from V and 2 bases from J, with 10 bases between. This CDR3 has 15 amino acids. The CDR3 region is CASSLEGGTTDTQYF. CDR3 bases: TGCGCCAGCAGCTTGGAGGGGGGAACCACAGATACGCAGTATTTT.

This chain links TRBV25-1 with TRBJ2-3, with TRBD2 as a possible D gene (6 bases). The CDR3 runs to 16 residues. Trimming cost V 1 base and J 1 base, with 12 bases left between them. Germline assignment: CDR1 MGHDK and CDR2 SYGVNS. CDR3 sequence (DNA): TGTGCCAGCAGTGAATTTGGAGGGCACGGCACAGATACGCAGTATTTT. Its protein product is CASSEFGGHGTDTQYF.

J is TRBJ1-4 and V is TRBV18, with TRBD1 identical over 10 bases. The CDR3 length is 14 residues. The J segment lost 5 bases and the V segment lost 4 bases, leaving 1 base of the junction unmatched. Germline CDR1 is KGHSH and CDR2 is LQKENI. The CDR3 here is CASSRDRGNEKLFF. The CDR3 region has the DNA TGTGCCAGCTCACGGGACAGGGGAAATGAAAAACTGTTTTTT.

This chain uses TRBV2 with TRBJ1-1; no reliable D call. Deletions cut 8 bases from V and 4 bases from J, with 11 bases between. This CDR3 is built from 12 residues. Germline assignment: CDR1 SNHLY and CDR2 FYNNEI. The CDR3 sequence: CASVLGGTEAFF. In nucleotides, the CDR3 is TGTGCCAGCGTCTTGGGAGGCACTGAAGCTTTCTTT.

The CDR3: CASSATANDYGYTF. CDR3 in DNA: TGTGCCAGCAGCGCCACAGCAAACGACTATGGCTACACCTTC. The chain employs TRBV9 and TRBJ1-2; D is unresolved. The germline gives CDR1 SGDLS, CDR2 YYNGEE. This CDR3 is built from 14 residues. Trimming left V 3 bases short and J 3 bases short, with 12 bases between.

The chain has TRBV12-5 and TRBJ2-5; D unclear. V was shortened by 1 base and J by 7 bases, with 13 bases between the two germline ends. Looked up from germline, CDR1 is LGHNT and CDR2 is FRNRAP. The CDR3 extends over 14 amino acids. This chain's CDR3 is CASGLGAPIVTQYF. The CDR3 DNA reads as TGTGCTAGTGGTTTGGGGGCCCCCATTGTGACCCAGTACTTC.

The V call is TRBV5-1, the J call TRBJ2-1; no clear D. The CDR3 has 14 amino acids. In germline, CDR1 is SGHRS, CDR2 YFSETQ. The V gene lost 1 base and the J gene lost 6 bases, with 11 bases spanning the gap. Written as DNA, the CDR3 is TGCGCCAGCAGCTTGAGGACCGTATCCAATGAGCAGTTCTTC. It encodes CASSLRTVSNEQFF.

This sequence joins TRBV5-1 and TRBJ2-7, with D unresolved. V lost 0 bases and J 3 bases, leaving 16 bases between the germline ends. Germline V gives CDR1 SGHRS, CDR2 YFSETQ. The CDR3 runs to 16 residues. Here the CDR3 DNA reads TGCGCCAGCAGCTTGGGGACCCACCTCCTCGACTACGAGCAGTACTTC. Its translation is CASSLGTHLLDYEQYF.

Only one count was recorded for this clone. The junction and the germline gene differ at one end; a read error may be behind it. This chain links TRBV7-7 with TRBJ2-5, with 9 nucleotides matching TRBD1. The CDR3 totals 14 residues. Germline CDR1 is SSHAT and CDR2 is FNYEAQ (reference sequence). The CDR3: CASSLGTGLETQYF. The CDR3 DNA reads as TGTGCTAGCAGCCTGGGGACAGGGTTGGAGACCCAGTACTTC.

Turning to this clone: At the DNA level, this CDR3 is encoded by other sequences in the same sample as well. In nucleotides, the CDR3 is TGTGCCAGCTCACCACTGGGGGGCGATGAGCAGTTCTTC. This sequence encodes CASSPLGGDEQFF. V gene TRBV18 combines with J gene TRBJ2-1; the D gene could be TRBD1 or TRBD2 (6 bases each). The germline V gene encodes CDR1 KGHSH and CDR2 LQKENI. V was trimmed by 1 base and J by 8 bases, leaving 9 bases between them. The CDR3 sequence is 13 residues long.

This clone was counted once. This sequence joins TRBV7-9 and TRBJ1-1; 11 positions agree with TRBD1. J lost 1 base, V lost 4 bases, and 8 bases had no gene match. The CDR3 totals 17 residues. CDR1 is SEHNR and CDR2 is FQNEAQ in the germline V gene (reference sequence). This CDR3 is CASSSWWGTGGNTEAFF. The CDR3 DNA reads TGTGCCAGCAGCTCATGGTGGGGGACAGGGGGGAACACTGAAGCTTTCTTT.